The present TCR beta chain was sequenced within a study of tumor-infiltrating lymphocytes in primary liver carcinoma. Comment on this clonotype: Germline and junction disagree at one end, which may indicate a read error.

This CDR3 region has 12 residues. Germline CDR1 SQVTM, CDR2 ANQGSEA. Starting material of about 450 ng total RNA yielded TCR beta cDNA via a constant-region primer. Investigators got TCR beta libraries out of three nested multiplex PCR rounds, done with slightly modified ARM-PCR. A C-beta reverse primer and TRBV1-TRBV30 forward primers served in each of the first two PCR rounds, at 9 to 10 cycles apiece. One entry per CDR3 protein results from TCRdb running MiXCR on the multiplex PCR reads. The table records 250,000 to 400,000 distinct CDR3 sequences, over 55% of them present only once. Blood RNA came from unsorted whole blood; germline DNA was also extracted.

The sequence was collected from a man aged 35-49 years with primary liver carcinoma and hepatitis B virus infection. The gene calls are TRBV29-1 and TRBJ2-5; TRBD1 or TRBD2 may be the D gene (6 bases each). The sequencing input was peripheral blood. CDR3 sequence (DNA): TGTAGCGGCAGACAGGCCCAAGAGACCCACTACTTC. It codes for CSGRQAQETHYF.